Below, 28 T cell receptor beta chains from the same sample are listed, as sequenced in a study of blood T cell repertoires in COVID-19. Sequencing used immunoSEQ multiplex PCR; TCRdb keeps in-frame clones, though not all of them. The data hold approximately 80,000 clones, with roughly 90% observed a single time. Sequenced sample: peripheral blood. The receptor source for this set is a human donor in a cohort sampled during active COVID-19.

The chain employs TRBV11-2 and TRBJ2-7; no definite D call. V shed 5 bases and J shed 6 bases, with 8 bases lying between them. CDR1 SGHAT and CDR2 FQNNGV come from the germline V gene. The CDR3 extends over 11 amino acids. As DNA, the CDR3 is TGTGCCAGCAGCCGAACTTCCGAGCAGTACTTC. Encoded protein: CASSRTSEQYF. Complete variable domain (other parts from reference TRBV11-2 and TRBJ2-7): EAGVAQSPRYKIIEKRQSVAFWCNPISGHATLYWYQQILGQGPKLLIQFQNNGVVDDSQLPKDRFSAERLKGVDSTLKIQPAKLEDSAVYLCASSRTSEQYFGPGTRLTVT.

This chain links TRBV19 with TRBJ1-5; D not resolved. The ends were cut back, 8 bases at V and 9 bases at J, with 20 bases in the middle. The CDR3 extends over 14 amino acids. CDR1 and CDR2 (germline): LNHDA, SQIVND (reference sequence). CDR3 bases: TGTGCCAGTCGCAGTGAGGAGAGCCCAAGGCCCCAGCATTTT. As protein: CASRSEESPRPQHF.

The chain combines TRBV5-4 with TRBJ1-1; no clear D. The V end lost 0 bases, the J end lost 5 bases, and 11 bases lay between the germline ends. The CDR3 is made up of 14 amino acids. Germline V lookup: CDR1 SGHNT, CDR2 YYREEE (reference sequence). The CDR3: CASSLAAGGTEAFF. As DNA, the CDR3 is TGTGCCAGCAGCTTGGCTGCGGGTGGGACTGAAGCTTTCTTT.

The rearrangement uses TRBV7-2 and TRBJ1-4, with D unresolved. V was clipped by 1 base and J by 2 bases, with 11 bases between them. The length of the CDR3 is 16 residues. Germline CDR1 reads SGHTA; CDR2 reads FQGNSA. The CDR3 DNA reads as TGTGCCAGCAGCTTAGATGCGAGGGCGACTAATGAAAAACTGTTTTTT. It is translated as CASSLDARATNEKLFF. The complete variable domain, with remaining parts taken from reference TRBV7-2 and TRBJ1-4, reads GAGVSQSPSNKVTEKGKDVELRCDPISGHTALYWYRQSLGQGLEFLIYFQGNSAPDKSGLPSDRFSAERTGGSVSTLTIQRTQQEDSAVYLCASSLDARATNEKLFFGSGTQLSVL.

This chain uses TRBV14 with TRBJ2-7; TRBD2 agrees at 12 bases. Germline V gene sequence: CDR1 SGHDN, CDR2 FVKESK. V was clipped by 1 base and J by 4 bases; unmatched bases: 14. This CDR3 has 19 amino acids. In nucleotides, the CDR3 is TGTGCCAGCAGCCAAGTCGGACAGGGATTAGGACTAGCGGGATACGAGCAGTACTTC. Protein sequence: CASSQVGQGLGLAGYEQYF.

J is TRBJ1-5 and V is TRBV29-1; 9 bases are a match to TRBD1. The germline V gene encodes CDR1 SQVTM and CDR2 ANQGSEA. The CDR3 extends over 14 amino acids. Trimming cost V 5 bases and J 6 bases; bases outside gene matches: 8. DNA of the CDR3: TGCAGCGTTAGGACAGGGGTTGTGGGTCAGCCCCAGCATTTT. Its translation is CSVRTGVVGQPQHF.

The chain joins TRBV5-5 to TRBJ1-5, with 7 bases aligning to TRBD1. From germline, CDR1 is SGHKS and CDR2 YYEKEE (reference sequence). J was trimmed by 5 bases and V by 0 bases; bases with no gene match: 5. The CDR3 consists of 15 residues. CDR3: CASSLGQGGYQPQHF. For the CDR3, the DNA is TGTGCCAGCAGCTTGGGACAGGGCGGGTATCAGCCCCAGCATTTT.

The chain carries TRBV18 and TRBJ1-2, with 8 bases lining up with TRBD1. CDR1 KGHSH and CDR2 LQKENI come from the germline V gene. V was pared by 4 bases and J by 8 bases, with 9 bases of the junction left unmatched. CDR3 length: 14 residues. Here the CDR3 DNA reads TGTGCCAGCTCACAGGGACAGGTGCCTATGGGCTACACCTTC. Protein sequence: CASSQGQVPMGYTF.

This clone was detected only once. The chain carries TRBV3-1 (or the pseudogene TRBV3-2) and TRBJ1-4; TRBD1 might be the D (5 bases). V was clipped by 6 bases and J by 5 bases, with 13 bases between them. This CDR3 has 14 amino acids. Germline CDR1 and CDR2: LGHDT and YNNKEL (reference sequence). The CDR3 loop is CASSPGGANEKLFF. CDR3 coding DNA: TGTGCCAGCAGTCCCGGAGGGGCCAATGAAAAACTGTTTTTT.

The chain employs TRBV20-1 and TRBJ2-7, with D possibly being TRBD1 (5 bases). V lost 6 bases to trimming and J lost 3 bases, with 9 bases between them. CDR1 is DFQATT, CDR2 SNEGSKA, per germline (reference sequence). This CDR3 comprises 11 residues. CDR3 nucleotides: TGCAGTGCCCCAGGGTACTACGAGCAGTACTTC. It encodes CSAPGYYEQYF.

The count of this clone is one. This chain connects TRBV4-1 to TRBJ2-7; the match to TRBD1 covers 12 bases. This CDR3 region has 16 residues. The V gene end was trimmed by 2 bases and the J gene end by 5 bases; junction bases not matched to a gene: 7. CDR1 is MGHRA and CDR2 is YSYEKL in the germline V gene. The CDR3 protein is CASSQLGTGGGNEQYF. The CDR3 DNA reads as TGCGCCAGCAGCCAATTAGGGACAGGGGGCGGGAACGAGCAGTACTTC.

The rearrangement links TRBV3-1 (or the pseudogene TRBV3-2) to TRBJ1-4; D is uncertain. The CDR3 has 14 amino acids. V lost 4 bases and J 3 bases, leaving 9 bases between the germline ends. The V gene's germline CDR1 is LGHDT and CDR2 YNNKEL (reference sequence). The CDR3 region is CASSLRQPNEKLFF. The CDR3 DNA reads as TGTGCCAGCAGCCTCAGGCAGCCTAATGAAAAACTGTTTTTT.

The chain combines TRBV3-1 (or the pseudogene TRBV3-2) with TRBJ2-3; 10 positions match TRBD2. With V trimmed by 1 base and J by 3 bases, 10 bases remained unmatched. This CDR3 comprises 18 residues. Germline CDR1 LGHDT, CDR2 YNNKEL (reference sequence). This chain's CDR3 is CASSQGLSSGRLTDTQYF. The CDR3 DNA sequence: TGTGCCAGCAGCCAAGGCCTTTCTAGCGGGAGATTGACAGATACGCAGTATTTT.

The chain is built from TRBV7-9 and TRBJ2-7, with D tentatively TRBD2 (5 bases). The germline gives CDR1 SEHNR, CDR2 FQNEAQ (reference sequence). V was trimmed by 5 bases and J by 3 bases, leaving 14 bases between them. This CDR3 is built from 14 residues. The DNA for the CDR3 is TGTGCCAGCAGCCCAACGGACGGGAACTACGAGCAGTACTTC. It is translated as CASSPTDGNYEQYF.

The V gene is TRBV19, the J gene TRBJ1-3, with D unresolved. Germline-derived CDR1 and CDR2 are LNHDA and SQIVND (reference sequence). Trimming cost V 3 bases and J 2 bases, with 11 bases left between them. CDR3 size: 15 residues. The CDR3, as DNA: TGTGCCAGTAGTATTCGGCGGGGAGCTGGAAACACCATATATTTT. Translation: CASSIRRGAGNTIYF.

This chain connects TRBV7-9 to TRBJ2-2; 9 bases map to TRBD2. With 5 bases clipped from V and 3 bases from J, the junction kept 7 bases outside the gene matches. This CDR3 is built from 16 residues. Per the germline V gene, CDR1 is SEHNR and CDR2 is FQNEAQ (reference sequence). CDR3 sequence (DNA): TGTGCCAGCAGCCCGTTAGCGGGGGTAGACACCGGGGAGCTGTTTTTT. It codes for CASSPLAGVDTGELFF.

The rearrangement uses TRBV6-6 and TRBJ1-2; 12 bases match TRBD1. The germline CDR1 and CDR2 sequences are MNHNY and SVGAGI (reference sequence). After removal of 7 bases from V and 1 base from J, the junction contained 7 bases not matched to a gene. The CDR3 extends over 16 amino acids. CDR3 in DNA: TGTGCCAGCAAGGGACAGGGGGCCAGCTATAACTATGGCTACACCTTC. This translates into CASKGQGASYNYGYTF.

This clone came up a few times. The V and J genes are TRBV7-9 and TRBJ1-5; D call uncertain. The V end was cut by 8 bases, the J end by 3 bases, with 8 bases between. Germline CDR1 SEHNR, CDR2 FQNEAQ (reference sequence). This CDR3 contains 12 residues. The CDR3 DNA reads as TGTGCCAGCGGGCAGGACAATCAGCCCCAGCATTTT. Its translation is CASGQDNQPQHF.

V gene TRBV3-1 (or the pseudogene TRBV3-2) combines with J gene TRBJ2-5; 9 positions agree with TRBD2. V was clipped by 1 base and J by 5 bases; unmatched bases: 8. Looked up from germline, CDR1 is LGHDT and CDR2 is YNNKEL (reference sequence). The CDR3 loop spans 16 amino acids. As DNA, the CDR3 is TGTGCCAGCAGCCAAGTAGGCGCGGGGGGGCCGGAGACCCAGTACTTC. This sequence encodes CASSQVGAGGPETQYF.

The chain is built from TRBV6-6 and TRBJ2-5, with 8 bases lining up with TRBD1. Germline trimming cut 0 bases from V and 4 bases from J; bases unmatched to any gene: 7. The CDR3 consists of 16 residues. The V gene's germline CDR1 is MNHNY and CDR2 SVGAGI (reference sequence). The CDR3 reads CASSYSFSGGPETQYF. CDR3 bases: TGTGCCAGCAGTTACTCCTTTTCAGGGGGCCCAGAGACCCAGTACTTC.

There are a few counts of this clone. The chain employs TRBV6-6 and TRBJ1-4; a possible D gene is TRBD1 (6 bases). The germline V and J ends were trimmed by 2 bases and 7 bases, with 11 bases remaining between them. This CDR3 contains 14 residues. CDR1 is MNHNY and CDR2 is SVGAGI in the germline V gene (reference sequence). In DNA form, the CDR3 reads TGTGCCAGCAGTTACATCGGGGGGCGTGAAAAACTGTTTTTT. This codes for CASSYIGGREKLFF.

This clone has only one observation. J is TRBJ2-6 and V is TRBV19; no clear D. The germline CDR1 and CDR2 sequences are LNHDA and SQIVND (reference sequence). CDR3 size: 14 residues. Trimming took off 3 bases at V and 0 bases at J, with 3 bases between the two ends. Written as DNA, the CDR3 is TGTGCCAGTAGTATCTCCTCTGGGGCCAACGTCCTGACTTTC. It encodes CASSISSGANVLTF. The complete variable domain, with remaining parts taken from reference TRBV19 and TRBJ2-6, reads DGGITQSPKYLFRKEGQNVTLSCEQNLNHDAMYWYRQDPGQGLRLIYYSQIVNDFQKGDIAEGYSVSREKKESFPLTVTSAQKNPTAFYLCASSISSGANVLTFGAGSRLTVL.

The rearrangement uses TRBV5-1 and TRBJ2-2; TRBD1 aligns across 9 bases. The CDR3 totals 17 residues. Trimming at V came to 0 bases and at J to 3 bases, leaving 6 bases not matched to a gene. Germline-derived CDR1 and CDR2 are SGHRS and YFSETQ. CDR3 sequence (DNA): TGCGCCAGCAGCTTGGGGTTGGGACAGGGCTACACCGGGGAGCTGTTTTTT. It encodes CASSLGLGQGYTGELFF.

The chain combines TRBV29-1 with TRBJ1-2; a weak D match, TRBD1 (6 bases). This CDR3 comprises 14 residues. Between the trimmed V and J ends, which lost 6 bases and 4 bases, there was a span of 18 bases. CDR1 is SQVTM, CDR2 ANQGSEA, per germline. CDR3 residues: CSVRTGSDGYGYTF. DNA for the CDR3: TGCAGCGTCCGAACAGGGTCTGATGGCTATGGCTACACCTTC.

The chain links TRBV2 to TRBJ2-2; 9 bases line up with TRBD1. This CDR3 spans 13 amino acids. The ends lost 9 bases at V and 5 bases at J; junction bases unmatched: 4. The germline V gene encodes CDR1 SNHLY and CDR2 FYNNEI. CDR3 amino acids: CASNRGRTGELFF. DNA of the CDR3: TGTGCCAGTAACAGGGGGCGAACCGGGGAGCTGTTTTTT.

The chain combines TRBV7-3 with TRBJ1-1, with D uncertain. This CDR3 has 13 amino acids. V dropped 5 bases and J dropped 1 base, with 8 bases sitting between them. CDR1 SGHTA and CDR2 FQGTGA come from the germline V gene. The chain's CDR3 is CASSPTPNTEAFF. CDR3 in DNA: TGTGCCAGCAGCCCCACACCGAACACTGAAGCTTTCTTT. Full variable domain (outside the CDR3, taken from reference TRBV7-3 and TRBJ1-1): GAGVSQTPSNKVTEKGKYVELRCDPISGHTALYWYRQSLGQGPEFLIYFQGTGAADDSGLPNDRFFAVRPEGSVSTLKIQRTERGDSAVYLCASSPTPNTEAFFGQGTRLTVV.

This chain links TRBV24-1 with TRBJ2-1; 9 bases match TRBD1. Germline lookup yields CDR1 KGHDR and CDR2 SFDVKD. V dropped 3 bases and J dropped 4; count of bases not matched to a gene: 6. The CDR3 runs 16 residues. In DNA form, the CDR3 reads TGTGCCACCAGTGATACCACAGGGGGCCCTTACAATGAGCAGTTCTTC. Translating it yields CATSDTTGGPYNEQFF.

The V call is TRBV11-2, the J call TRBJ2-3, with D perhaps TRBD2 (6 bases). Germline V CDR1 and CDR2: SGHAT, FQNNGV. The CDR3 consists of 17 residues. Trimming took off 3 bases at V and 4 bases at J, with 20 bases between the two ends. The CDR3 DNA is TGTGCCAGCAGCTTCTCAGGCACTAGCATTTTATCAGATACGCAGTATTTT. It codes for CASSFSGTSILSDTQYF.